The clone carrying this T cell receptor beta chain turned up a few times. Its antigen is as yet unknown. The related graft donor's blood sample was taken on the day of bone marrow donation. The sample comes from a study of T cells after posttransplantation cyclophosphamide. Study-wide points: Skin or GI-infiltrating T cells shared few TRB sequences with blood. Recipient CMV seropositivity and CMV reactivation strongly tracked TRB clonality.

This CDR3 region has 15 residues. The germline gives CDR1 SGHNT, CDR2 YYREEE (reference sequence). After removal of 10 bases from V and 3 bases from J, the junction contained 13 bases not matched to a gene. Clones were read by immunoSEQ multiplex PCR, and TCRdb kept only the in-frame ones, dropping some. The sample shows some 31,000 clones, none of them appearing just once. The source is a woman younger than 45 in good health and a related stem cell transplant donor. Sequencing was performed on PBMCs. The chain has TRBV5-4 and TRBJ2-3, with 8 bases lining up with TRBD2. This CDR3 is CAEVLTGGPTDTQYF. The CDR3 DNA sequence: TGTGCCGAAGTGCTTACGGGGGGGCCGACAGATACGCAGTATTTT.